The present T cell receptor (beta chain) was sequenced within a study of vaccination and CD4 T cells after COVID-19. Remarks on this clonotype: The antigen is not known.

The treatment denotes: approximately 11-day PBMC culture with coronavirus spike peptide pools or control peptides (ViraFEST assay). The ViraFEST method relied on peptide pools to expand antigen-specific T cells, followed by TCR sequencing. The CDR3 contains 14 residues. Trimming shortened V by 2 bases and J by 4 bases, and 11 bases separated the two germline ends. Germline lookup yields CDR1 MNHNS and CDR2 SASEGT. The Oncomine TCR Beta short-read assay was what sequenced the DNA obtained from cultured CD4+ T cells. TCRdb reprocessed the PCR reads via MiXCR and lists one record per CDR3 protein. The profile shows just under 20,000 distinct CDR3 sequences, 52% of them singletons.

The rearrangement links TRBV6-1 to TRBJ1-2; D remains ambiguous. What was sequenced was CD4+ T cells from blood, cultured in vitro. The clonotype comes from a human donor who had recovered from COVID-19. The DNA of the CDR3 is TGTGCCAGCAGTGAAACCTTGGCTATCTATGGCTACACCTTC. It translates to CASSETLAIYGYTF.